This paragraph covers one T cell receptor beta chain sequence. What it recognizes is unknown. Every isolated RNA sample was fully reverse transcribed, so sequencing captured expressed TCRB transcripts. Profiled with immunoSEQ multiplex PCR; TCRdb holds only in-frame clones, not every one. The sample holds around 710,000 clones, around 12% seen once. The sample is drawn from a study of beta chain features in type 1 diabetes. Overall study findings and caveats: In every one of the four CD4+ subsets, TCRB CDR3s were moderately but significantly shorter in Type 1 diabetes patients.

Trimming cost V 5 bases and J 13 bases; bases outside gene matches: 8. The CDR3 consists of 12 residues. The germline CDR1 and CDR2 sequences are MDHEN and SYDVKM. The rearrangement joins TRBV28 to TRBJ2-3; 8 positions agree with TRBD2. The sample taken for sequencing was naive CD4+ T cells from blood. The receptor was derived from a man aged 30 to 39 with type 1 diabetes. CDR3 in DNA: TGTGCCAGCAGTCTATTCGGGGGGGGCGAGTATTTT. As protein: CASSLFGGGEYF. The full variable domain, its missing parts supplied by reference TRBV28 and TRBJ2-3, is DVKVTQSSRYLVKRTGEKVFLECVQDMDHENMFWYRQDPGLGLRLIYFSYDVKMKEKGDIPEGYSVSREKKERFSLILESASTNQTSMYLCASSLFGGGEYFGPGTRLTVL.